This T cell receptor (beta chain) emerged from a study of T cell repertoires in cytomegalovirus infection. Overall study context: Recently identified HLA-C-restricted CMV epitopes and well-studied HLA-B-restricted CMV epitopes were used by the study. Public TCR beta signatures indicated both CMV infection and matching HLA type.

Of note for this clonotype: No antigen is known for it.

Broader study findings: Individuals carrying CMV plus the relevant HLA were identified by cumulative frequency of public TCR beta families. Ex vivo responses were dominated by HLA-C-restricted CMV-specific TCR beta clonotypes.

CDR1 and CDR2 from the germline V gene are SGHVS and FNYEAQ. Trimming removed 4 bases at V and 7 bases at J, with 14 bases between. The length of the CDR3 is 13 residues. TCRdb fed the reads into MiXCR, producing one record per CDR3 protein. The sample yields approximately 590,000 distinct CDR3 sequences, 40% seen once. This receptor was taken from a human donor in good health (CMV status not recorded). Some clones in this sample may be carry-over from other donors' samples. The rearrangement uses TRBV7-6 and TRBJ2-7; possible D gene TRBD2, 5 bases. Material: cultured PBMCs, obtained from culture after CMV antigen stimulation. The DNA of the CDR3 is TGTGCCAGCAGCTGGGTGGCAGGAGGTGAGCAGTACTTC. Its protein is CASSWVAGGEQYF.